What follows are 17 T cell receptor beta chains derived from one specimen sequenced in a study of glioma-infiltrating T cells. Using RNA template, CDR3s of TCR alpha and beta were amplified with iRepertoire arm-PCR. TCRdb independently ran MiXCR on the multiplex PCR reads; one entry per CDR3 protein. The profile shows over 120,000 distinct CDR3 sequences, roughly 43% of them singletons. Sequenced material: glioma tissue, nonneoplastic brain tissue, or PBMCs (not recorded which). Source of these receptors: a human donor with low-grade glioma or glioblastoma, undergoing nonglioma brain surgery, or in good health (not recorded which).

This clonotype was picked up a small number of times. The CDR3: CASRFQGGWTEAFF. The CDR3, as DNA: TGTGCCAGCAGGTTCCAGGGAGGATGGACTGAAGCTTTCTTT. The chain is built from TRBV28 and TRBJ1-1; D possibly corresponds to TRBD1 (5 bases). The germline V and J ends were trimmed by 6 bases and 5 bases, with 16 bases remaining between them. The germline CDR1 and CDR2 sequences are MDHEN and SYDVKM. The CDR3 consists of 14 residues.

The rearrangement uses TRBV12-5 and TRBJ1-1, with D unclear. V gave up 1 base and J gave up 6 bases, with 9 bases separating them. The CDR3 consists of 13 residues. The germline V gene encodes CDR1 LGHNT and CDR2 FRNRAP. The CDR3 DNA reads as TGTGCTAGTGGTTTGGCGCCACAATCTGAAGCTTTCTTT. It encodes CASGLAPQSEAFF.

The V call is TRBV18, the J call TRBJ1-1, with D uncertain. CDR1 and CDR2 from the germline V gene are KGHSH and LQKENI. V lost 0 bases to trimming and J lost 6 bases, with 8 bases between them. There are 13 residues in the CDR3. CDR3 region: CASSPPVTSEAFF. CDR3 coding DNA: TGTGCCAGCTCACCACCAGTCACTTCTGAAGCTTTCTTT.

This clonotype turned up a few times. The chain has TRBV6-6 and TRBJ2-7; D assignment may be TRBD1 or TRBD2 (5 bases each). The CDR3 is 14 amino acids. With 2 bases removed from V and 2 bases from J, the gap between germline ends came to 10 bases. Per the germline V gene, CDR1 is MNHNY and CDR2 is SVGAGI (reference sequence). CDR3 sequence reads: CASSYQLGPYEQYF. CDR3 bases: TGTGCCAGCAGTTACCAACTGGGACCCTACGAGCAGTACTTC.

The chain uses TRBV11-2 and TRBJ2-7; D tentatively reads TRBD1 or TRBD2 (5 bases each). Looked up from germline, CDR1 is SGHAT and CDR2 is FQNNGV. The CDR3 consists of 15 residues. Deletions cut 1 base from V and 1 base from J, with 11 bases between. CDR3 nucleotides: TGTGCCAGCAGCTTAGGGGGGACGCCATCCTACGAGCAGTACTTC. It translates to CASSLGGTPSYEQYF.

This clonotype was picked up a small number of times. The genes are TRBV27 and TRBJ1-1; 10 nucleotides line up with TRBD1. Germline lookup yields CDR1 MNHEY and CDR2 SMNVEV (reference sequence). The V segment lost 2 bases and the J segment 5 bases; nucleotides outside the gene matches: 5. This CDR3 has 15 amino acids. The CDR3, as DNA: TGTGCCAGCAGTTTAAGGACAGGGGGGGGAACTGAAGCTTTCTTT. This codes for CASSLRTGGGTEAFF.

Of note for this clonotype: This clone may be a read error of a much larger clone one base away. CDR3 DNA sequence: TGCAGTGCTGGGGATGGGGACAGGGCCTACCAGTTCCAAGAGACCCAGTACTTC. Its protein is CSAGDGDRAYQFQETQYF. This chain uses TRBV20-1 with TRBJ2-5, with 9 bases identical to TRBD1. From germline, CDR1 is DFQATT and CDR2 SNEGSKA (reference sequence). The CDR3 length is 18 residues. V trimming: 5 bases; J trimming: 1 base; junction bases outside the gene matches: 17.

The chain carries TRBV7-2 and TRBJ2-3; 9 bases align to TRBD1. Germline trimming cut 9 bases from V and 5 bases from J; bases unmatched to any gene: 9. Germline V lookup: CDR1 SGHTA, CDR2 FQGNSA. The CDR3 is 14 residues long. The CDR3 DNA reads as TGTGCCAGAAGCCAGGGACAGGGAGGAGATACGCAGTATTTT. This translates into CARSQGQGGDTQYF.

This clonotype was seen a few times. The chain recombines TRBV2 with TRBJ1-1; TRBD1 might be the D (6 bases). The CDR3 is made up of 15 amino acids. Trimming removed 7 bases at V and 4 bases at J, with 19 bases between. CDR1 and CDR2 (germline): SNHLY, FYNNEI. The CDR3 sequence: CASKVQQGSGTEAFF. The CDR3 DNA reads as TGTGCCAGCAAAGTACAACAGGGTTCGGGCACTGAAGCTTTCTTT.

This clonotype came up many times. This chain connects TRBV6-1 to TRBJ2-3; D remains ambiguous. V was cut by 8 bases and J by 0 bases, with 9 bases left in between. The CDR3 extends over 13 amino acids. Per the germline V gene, CDR1 is MNHNS and CDR2 is SASEGT. Written as DNA, the CDR3 is TGTGCCAGCCGTCAGCTAAGCACAGATACGCAGTATTTT. Translated, it gives CASRQLSTDTQYF.

This clonotype was seen ten or more times. The chain couples TRBV27 to TRBJ2-7; 9 bases fit TRBD2. CDR1 is MNHEY, CDR2 SMNVEV, per germline (reference sequence). The CDR3 loop spans 15 amino acids. V was pared by 5 bases and J by 6 bases, with 11 bases of the junction left unmatched. CDR3 nucleotide sequence: TGTGCCAGCAGTCCACGAGGAGCGGGAGGTGTCGAGCAGTACTTC. Protein: CASSPRGAGGVEQYF.

This chain links TRBV12-3 or TRBV12-4 with TRBJ2-3; 12 nucleotides match TRBD2. V lost 4 bases, J lost 6 bases, and 11 bases stayed unmatched. CDR3 length equals 17 residues. Written as DNA, the CDR3 is TGTGCCAGCAGTTCCTCGACTAGCGGGAGATCCAGGGATACGCAGTATTTT. This sequence encodes CASSSSTSGRSRDTQYF.

The chain has TRBV27 and TRBJ1-2; TRBD1 matches 7 bases. V was clipped by 3 bases and J by 5 bases; unmatched bases: 15. Germline V gene lookup returns CDR1 MNHEY and CDR2 SMNVEV (reference sequence). This CDR3 is built from 17 residues. Written as DNA, the CDR3 is TGTGCCAGCAGTTTGACGGGACAGATTCCCGGCGAATATGGCTACACCTTC. Amino acids: CASSLTGQIPGEYGYTF.

The chain is built from TRBV6-5 and TRBJ1-6, with no clear D. The CDR3 runs to 14 residues. Germline V gene data show CDR1 as MNHEY and CDR2 as SVGAGI. V gave up 0 bases and J gave up 7 bases, with 7 bases separating them. CDR3 residues: CASSYSVPNSPLHF. CDR3 coding DNA: TGTGCCAGCAGTTACTCGGTCCCGAATTCACCCCTCCACTTT.

The chain is built from TRBV7-9 and TRBJ1-5, with D possibly matching TRBD1 (6 bases). Germline V CDR1 and CDR2: SEHNR, FQNEAQ (reference sequence). Trimming removed 0 bases from V and 1 base from J, with 13 bases in between. This CDR3 contains 17 residues. The CDR3 nucleotides are TGTGCCAGCAGCTTAGCCGGGGGCGGTTGCAGCAATCAGCCCCAGCATTTT. Residues: CASSLAGGGCSNQPQHF.

V and J are TRBV20-1 and TRBJ2-7; D unresolved. Germline V gene sequence: CDR1 DFQATT, CDR2 SNEGSKA (reference sequence). Trimming removed 1 base from V and 4 bases from J, with 14 bases in between. This CDR3 contains 14 residues. The chain's CDR3 is CSARADRHFYEQYF. The DNA for the CDR3 is TGCAGTGCTAGAGCGGACCGTCATTTTTACGAGCAGTACTTC.

A note on this clonotype: A much more abundant neighbour one base away suggests this may be a read error. The chain links TRBV7-2 to TRBJ2-3, with TRBD1 matching over 8 bases. Looked up from germline, CDR1 is SGHTA and CDR2 is FQGNSA. This CDR3 has 13 residues. CDR3 protein: CARSLQGADTQYF. The CDR3 region has the DNA TGTGCCCGCAGCTTGCAGGGGGCCGATACGCAGTATTTT.